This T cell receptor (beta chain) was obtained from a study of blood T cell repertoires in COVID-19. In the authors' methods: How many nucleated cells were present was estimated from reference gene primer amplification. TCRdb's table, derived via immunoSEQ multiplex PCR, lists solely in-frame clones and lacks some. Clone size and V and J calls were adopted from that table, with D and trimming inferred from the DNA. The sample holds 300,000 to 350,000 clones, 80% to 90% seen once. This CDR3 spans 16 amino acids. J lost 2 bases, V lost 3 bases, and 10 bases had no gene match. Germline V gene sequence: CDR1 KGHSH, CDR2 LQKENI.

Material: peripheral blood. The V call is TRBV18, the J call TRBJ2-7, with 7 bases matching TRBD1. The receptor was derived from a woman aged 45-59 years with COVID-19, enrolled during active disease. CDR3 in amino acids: CASSPAETGATYEQYF. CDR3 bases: TGTGCCAGCTCACCTGCCGAAACAGGGGCGACCTACGAGCAGTACTTC.